The text below deals with one T cell receptor beta chain. This sample is part of a study of blood T cell repertoires in COVID-19. Study information: Whether acute or convalescent, the COVID-19 samples came from the United States, Italy and Spain. The cDNA or gDNA used as material had been derived from T cells, B-cell-depleted T cells, or PBMCs.

Authors' processing steps: Reference gene primers were amplified, and this amplification served to estimate nucleated cell counts. Measured with immunoSEQ multiplex PCR; TCRdb has only the in-frame clones, and not every one. From that table come the V and J calls and clone size; the DNA was used to work out D and trimming. The repertoire holds about 170,000 clones, with roughly 84% as singletons. This CDR3 region has 15 residues. Enrolment of Seattle patients took place during active infection, and they were followed longitudinally. The clonotype comes from a woman aged 70-85 years with COVID-19, enrolled during active disease. The sequencing input was peripheral blood. The V gene is TRBV21-1, the J gene TRBJ2-4; the table gives TRBD1 as D, unverified against the DNA. TRBV21-1 is assigned pseudogene status. This chain's CDR3 is CASSKGIGQGDIQYF. In DNA, the CDR3 is TGTGCCAGCAGCAAAGGAATCGGGCAAGGGGACATTCAGTACTTC.